The present entry profiles one T cell receptor (beta chain) with its context. The target antigen is unknown. This record belongs to a study of T cell responses to AZD1222 COVID-19 vaccine. Study overall: Pooling of second doses given at about 4 or about 12 weeks was done. Overall study findings and caveats: The donor cohort was predominantly white British with a female majority, and clonal diversity may have been underestimated. Baseline serostatus was positive in only six AZD1222 recipients. Vaccine-associated CD4 TCRs ranged over spike, dominating at 160-218 and 743-854.

Germline CDR1 reads MNHEY; CDR2 reads SVGAGI. The germline V and J ends were trimmed by 4 bases and 0 bases, with 13 bases remaining between them. The CDR3 loop spans 16 amino acids. Sequencing used immunoSEQ multiplex PCR; TCRdb keeps in-frame clones, though not all of them. This table holds 130,000 to 150,000 clones, roughly nine tenths found once. V is TRBV6-5 and J is TRBJ1-5; a weak D match, TRBD1 (6 bases). The sequencing here drew on peripheral blood, taken on day 0 of AZD1222 vaccination. The sequence came from an adult in good health. CDR3 region: CASSSTGTDSNQPQHF. The CDR3 DNA sequence: TGTGCCAGCAGTTCCACAGGGACGGATAGCAATCAGCCCCAGCATTTT.